This T cell receptor (beta chain) was captured in a study of vaccination effects on CD4 cells after COVID-19 (dated by TCRdb to between 2021 and 2024). For context, the study as a whole: Post-vaccine samples across the study were collected a median of 72 days after the second dose, with a range of 14 to 241. In the study, cultures from other donors were sequenced using the Oncomine TCR Beta short-read assay on an Illumina iSeq 100. A total of 10 COVID-19 convalescent patients and a handful of SARS-CoV-2-naive healthy vaccine recipients were included in the full study. SARS-CoV-2 spike-specific CD4+ TCR repertoires were compared before and after mRNA vaccination in COVID-19 convalescent patients and in infection-naive vaccine recipients. Broad study findings and their caveats: Among healthy vaccine recipients, nearly all vaccine-induced clones were SARS-CoV-2 mono-reactive, and only 1 of 255 was cross-reactive with common cold coronaviruses. Clones induced by infection and clones induced by vaccination both contracted markedly at late timepoints after vaccination, which fits with T cell responses waning over time. Limitations of the study were the small number of convalescent patients and the absence of early post-infection timepoints.

Compared with germline, V lacks 7 bases and J lacks 6 bases; bases without a gene match: 11. The CDR3 has 15 amino acids, counting the end cysteine and phenylalanine. Only the CDR3 portion is preserved as DNA: 45 bases, with reading frame beginning at the first base. Taken from the germline V gene, the CDR1 and CDR2 loops are MNHEY and SVGAGI. In the ViraFEST assay, PBMC were stimulated with viral peptide pools, and TCR sequencing was then used to find antigen-specific CD4+ T cell clonotypes based on their expansion. After more than nine days of culture, CD4+ T cells were isolated with the EasySep CD4+ T cell isolation kit. Each participant received two doses of an mRNA SARS-CoV-2 vaccine, either BNT162b2 or mRNA-1273. The absence of prior SARS-CoV-2 infection in healthy vaccine recipients was confirmed by negative nucleocapsid antibodies before and after vaccination. Each well held more than 1.5 million PBMC cultured in IMDM containing around 5% human AB serum, 8.5 to 10 IU/ml IL-2 and gentamicin, along with around 11 ug/ml peptides. Half of the culture medium was replaced with fresh IL-2-containing medium on days 3 and 7. Unless noted otherwise, every peptide stimulation condition was cultured in triplicate wells. PBMC were separated from whole blood using Ficoll-Paque Plus gradient centrifugation and were then either cryopreserved at -140C or used fresh. The overlapping peptide pools covered the spike proteins of SARS-CoV-2 as well as those of the common cold coronaviruses HCoV-NL63, HCoV-OC43 and HCoV-229E. Genomic DNA was extracted from cultured CD4+ T cells with the QIAamp micro DNA kit.

Receptor amplification or capture employed the immunoSEQ multiplex PCR assay. DNA from the cultured and isolated CD4+ T cells underwent TCR beta CDR3 sequencing. The authors processed their data as follows. The analysis removed non-productive TCR sequences, trimmed reads to the CDR3 region, and retained only CDR3s that were 7 or more amino acids long. The MANAFEST web app was used to identify antigen-specific clonotypes by comparing expansion in peptide wells with expansion in reference cultures. Positive clones required FDR<0.05 expansion versus reference and all other wells, odds ratio above 5, and frequency above 0.1% in two replicate wells. A clonotype was defined as cross-reactive if the clonotype was significantly expanded both in SARS-CoV-2 spike wells and in at least one common cold coronavirus spike condition. Levenshtein distance calculated with the stringdist R package was used to assess CDR3 similarity, and unrooted trees were constructed with ape in R 3.6.1. The source is immuneACCESS, and TCRdb retained only in-frame sequences with V and J called. Part of the clones is not carried over; for the studies checked, unresolved V genes explain less than half of this, and the remainder is unexplained. The V and J calls and clone size are taken from that table; D and trimming were inferred from the DNA. The sample table lists around 46,000 clones, around 70% of them with a count of one. Over 13% of the sample is in the top ten clones.

Worth noting for this clone: Its specific antigen is unknown. No qualities accompany the bases; no much larger clone lies one base away.

The receptor's source is a human donor who received a COVID-19 vaccine. The sequence links TRBV6-5 to TRBJ2-2, and 7 bases in between align with TRBD1. The sequencing used CD4+ T cells from PBMCs cultured with HCoV-OC43 spike peptides, collected after COVID-19 vaccination. The cell subset or site label here, explained by the study, means: HCoV-OC43 spike overlapping peptide pool stimulation. Here the CDR3 is given as CASTSNRGFAGELFF. At the DNA level, the sequence is TGTGCCAGCACCTCAAACAGGGGTTTCGCCGGGGAGCTGTTTTTT.